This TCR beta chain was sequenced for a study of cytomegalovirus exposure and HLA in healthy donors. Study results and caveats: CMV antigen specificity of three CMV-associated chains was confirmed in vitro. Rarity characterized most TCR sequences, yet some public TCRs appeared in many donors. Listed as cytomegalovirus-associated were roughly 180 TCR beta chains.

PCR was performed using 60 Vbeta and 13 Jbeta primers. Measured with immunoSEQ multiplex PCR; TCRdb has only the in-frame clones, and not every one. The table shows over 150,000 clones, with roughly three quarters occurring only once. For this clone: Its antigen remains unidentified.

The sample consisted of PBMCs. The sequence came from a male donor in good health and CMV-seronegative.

CDR3 bases: TGTGCCAGCAGCTCCCTAGCAACTAATGAAAAACTGTTTTTT. This encodes CASSSLATNEKLFF. This chain uses TRBV27 with TRBJ1-4; D remains unclear. From germline, CDR1 is MNHEY and CDR2 SMNVEV (reference sequence). Trimming removed 6 bases from V and 0 bases from J, with 8 bases in between. The CDR3 sequence is 14 residues long. Drawing the rest from reference TRBV27 and TRBJ1-4, the complete variable domain is EAQVTQNPRYLITVTGKKLTVTCSQNMNHEYMSWYRQDPGLGLRQIYYSMNVEVTDKGDVPEGYKVSRKEKRNFPLILESPSPNQTSLYFCASSSLATNEKLFFGSGTQLSVL.